This T cell receptor beta chain is drawn from a study of siplizumab effects on memory and regulatory T cells. The study's findings and limits: Siplizumab caused a significant drop in alloreactive sequences traceable to unstimulated CD4+ memory cells. In siplizumab conditions, mappable alloreactive CD4+ clones averaged 68.8% Treg-derived, against 25% to 30% in controls.

On this clone: Antigen specificity is unknown.

The assay covered some 100,000 TCR templates per sample. Repertoires were generated with immunoSEQ multiplex PCR, while TCRdb's copy carries only in-frame clones and drops some. The table has about 100,000 clones, 80% to 95% seen once. Per germline, CDR1 MGHDK and CDR2 SYGVNS. CDR3 length: 15 residues. Between the trimmed V and J ends, which lost 4 bases and 0 bases, there was a span of 11 bases. This sequence joins TRBV25-1 and TRBJ2-3; D is possibly TRBD1 (6 bases). Sample: non-Treg CD4+ T cells sorted from blood. The receptor comes from a human donor in good health. CDR3 region: CASSVWTASTDTQYF. The CDR3 region has the DNA TGTGCCAGCAGTGTCTGGACAGCGAGCACAGATACGCAGTATTTT. The complete variable domain, with remaining parts taken from reference TRBV25-1 and TRBJ2-3, reads EADIYQTPRYLVIGTGKKITLECSQTMGHDKMYWYQQDPGMELHLIHYSYGVNSTEKGDLSSESTVSRIRTEHFPLTLESARPSHTSQYLCASSVWTASTDTQYFGPGTRLTVL.